This is a list of T cell receptor beta chains from one sample in a study of Ad26.COV2.S vaccination and SARS-CoV-2 variants. Method: immunoSEQ multiplex PCR; TCRdb's copy keeps in-frame clones and lacks some. The data contain 440,000 or so clones, around 92% of them singletons. Material: peripheral blood, obtained in a trial of Ad26.COV2.S vaccine versus placebo. The origin of the receptors is a person between 18 and 59 years old who received the Ad26.COV2.S COVID-19 vaccine or a placebo. Each CDR3 is given with its conserved first and last residue. Each record gives: J gene, V gene, clone size, CDR3 length, D gene, CDR3 protein, CDR3 DNA. A D gene is named only where the DNA matches it firmly. The size field is filled for only some rows; it gives once, few, many or a size class.

>TRBJ2-2|TRBV25-1|NA|15|NA
CASSRVVTNTGELFF
TGTGCCAGCAGTAGGGTGGTAACGAACACCGGGGAGCTGTTTTTT
>TRBJ2-1|TRBV7-2|NA|14|TRBD2
CASSRAGRENEQFF
TGTGCCAGCAGCCGGGCAGGGAGGGAGAATGAGCAGTTCTTC
>TRBJ1-5|TRBV6-5|NA|13|TRBD1
CASSPQGSQPQHF
TGTGCCAGCAGTCCACAGGGGTCTCAGCCCCAGCATTTT
>TRBJ2-1|TRBV4-3|NA|19|TRBD1
CASSLRTGGFSPPYNEQFF
TGCGCCAGCAGCTTGCGGACAGGGGGCTTCTCCCCCCCCTACAATGAGCAGTTCTTC
>TRBJ1-1|TRBV7-8|NA|19|NA
CASSLLGMGGIGFGTEAFF
TGTGCCAGCAGCTTACTGGGGATGGGGGGGATAGGGTTCGGGACTGAAGCTTTCTTT
>TRBJ2-3|TRBV5-1|NA|18|TRBD2
CASSLFGTSGASTDTQYF
TGCGCCAGCAGCTTGTTTGGCACTAGCGGGGCTAGCACAGATACGCAGTATTTT
>TRBJ2-1|TRBV6-2/TRBV6-3|NA|16|NA
CASSYPGRVRSYEQFF
TGTGCCAGCAGTTACCCCGGCAGGGTACGATCTTATGAGCAGTTCTTC
>TRBJ2-4|TRBV11-2|once|19|TRBD2
CASSSQPGLGGLAKNIQYF
TGTGCCAGCAGCTCGCAGCCTGGACTAGGTGGACTAGCCAAAAACATTCAGTACTTC
>TRBJ1-1|TRBV4-1|many|15|NA
CASSQVQGTNTEAFF
TGCGCCAGCAGCCAAGTACAAGGGACTAACACTGAAGCTTTCTTT
>TRBJ2-1|TRBV7-8|NA|13|NA
CASSLVLGVEQFF
TGTGCCAGCAGCTTAGTCCTAGGGGTAGAGCAGTTCTTC
>TRBJ2-4|TRBV11-2|NA|16|NA
CASSLGVLLAKNIQYF
TGTGCCAGCAGCTTAGGGGTCCTACTAGCCAAAAACATTCAGTACTTC
>TRBJ2-3|TRBV9|NA|15|NA
CASSQRQISTDTQYF
TGTGCCAGCAGCCAACGACAGATTAGCACAGATACGCAGTATTTT
>TRBJ2-1|TRBV7-8|once|15|NA
CASSLTVSVYNEQFF
TGTGCCAGCAGCTTAACGGTATCTGTCTACAATGAGCAGTTCTTC
>TRBJ1-5|TRBV19|NA|15|NA
CASRRQVNSNQPQHF
TGTGCCAGTAGGCGACAGGTTAATAGCAATCAGCCCCAGCATTTT
>TRBJ2-5|TRBV5-6|once|19|TRBD1
CASSPRTGLSYRTVETQYF
TGTGCCAGCAGCCCCCGGACAGGGCTGTCCTACCGTACGGTGGAGACCCAGTACTTC
>TRBJ2-2|TRBV30|few|15|TRBD1
CAWNFGDREAGELFF
TGTGCCTGGAATTTCGGGGACAGGGAAGCCGGGGAGCTGTTTTTT
>TRBJ1-1|TRBV6-4|NA|14|TRBD1
CASKPGQGAVEAFF
TGTGCCAGCAAACCGGGACAGGGGGCGGTTGAAGCTTTCTTT
>TRBJ2-7|TRBV9|NA|14|NA
CASSVVGDGYEQYF
TGTGCCAGCAGCGTAGTGGGGGACGGCTACGAGCAGTACTTC
>TRBJ2-7|TRBV28|NA|14|NA
CASSRGLPSYEQYF
TGTGCCAGCAGCCGGGGGCTTCCATCCTACGAGCAGTACTTC
>TRBJ2-7|TRBV28|NA|11|NA
CASSPHYEQYF
TGTGCCAGCAGCCCCCACTACGAGCAGTACTTC
>TRBJ1-5|TRBV18|NA|17|NA
CASSPLTEARGNQPQHF
TGTGCCAGCTCACCCCTAACAGAGGCTCGGGGCAATCAGCCCCAGCATTTT
>TRBJ2-3|TRBV7-2|NA|19|TRBD2
CASSLIRGGGHPSTDTQYF
TGTGCCAGCAGCTTAATTCGCGGGGGGGGTCACCCTAGCACAGATACGCAGTATTTT
>TRBJ1-2|TRBV3-1/TRBV3-2|NA|15|NA
CASSQDGLKPYGYTF
TGTGCCAGCAGCCAAGATGGACTCAAGCCCTATGGCTACACCTTC
>TRBJ2-2|TRBV6-5|once|15|NA
CATQKGTFNTGELFF
TGTGCCACCCAGAAGGGGACATTTAACACCGGGGAGCTGTTTTTT
>TRBJ2-4|TRBV19|NA|15|NA
CASSIGARAKNIQYF
TGTGCCAGTAGTATAGGGGCAAGAGCCAAAAACATTCAGTACTTC
>TRBJ2-7|TRBV7-8|NA|15|TRBD2
CASSLMAGGNYEQYF
TGTGCCAGCAGCTTAATGGCGGGGGGCAATTACGAGCAGTACTTC
>TRBJ2-2|TRBV6-6|NA|15|TRBD1
CASKTDRDSPGELFF
TGTGCCAGTAAGACTGACAGGGATAGTCCCGGGGAGCTGTTTTTT
>TRBJ2-5|TRBV10-3|once|15|NA
CAISESLLVQETQYF
TGTGCCATCAGTGAGTCATTACTAGTACAGGAGACCCAGTACTTC
>TRBJ1-1|TRBV3-1/TRBV3-2|NA|8|NA
CASSPAFF
TGTGCCAGCAGCCCTGCTTTCTTT
>TRBJ2-7|TRBV9|NA|14|NA
CASSVVGNTYEQYF
TGTGCCAGCAGCGTAGTCGGGAACACCTACGAGCAGTACTTC